This T cell receptor (beta chain) was observed in a study of T cells after posttransplantation cyclophosphamide. General study findings and limits: Later post-transplant blood repertoires were often dominated by donor CD8+ memory clones. Recipient CMV seropositivity and CMV reactivation strongly tracked TRB clonality. Blood and skin or GI T cell repertoires showed limited TRB overlap.

Germline CDR1 SQVTM, CDR2 ANQGSEA. V trimming: 5 bases; J trimming: 2 bases; junction bases outside the gene matches: 20. The CDR3 spans 20 residues. Repertoires were generated with immunoSEQ multiplex PCR, while TCRdb's copy carries only in-frame clones and drops some. Recorded here are 6,000 to 9,500 clones, none singletons. Treatment was busulfan-fludarabine conditioning, a marrow graft, and cyclophosphamide on days +3 and +4. This clone was detected many times. Antigen: not known. Specimen: PBMCs, collected approximately 96 days after allogeneic stem cell transplant with posttransplant cyclophosphamide. The TCR sequence derives from a female patient between 55 and 75 years old who received an allogeneic stem cell transplant from an unrelated donor, was CMV-positive, and had acute GVHD only. Some T cells may be the graft donor's. The V call is TRBV29-1, the J call TRBJ1-4, with 10 bases aligning to TRBD1. CDR3 sequence (DNA): TGCAGCGTTTCCCCCGGGACAGGGGTCGACGGACTGTCCACTAATGAAAAACTGTTTTTT. It encodes CSVSPGTGVDGLSTNEKLFF.